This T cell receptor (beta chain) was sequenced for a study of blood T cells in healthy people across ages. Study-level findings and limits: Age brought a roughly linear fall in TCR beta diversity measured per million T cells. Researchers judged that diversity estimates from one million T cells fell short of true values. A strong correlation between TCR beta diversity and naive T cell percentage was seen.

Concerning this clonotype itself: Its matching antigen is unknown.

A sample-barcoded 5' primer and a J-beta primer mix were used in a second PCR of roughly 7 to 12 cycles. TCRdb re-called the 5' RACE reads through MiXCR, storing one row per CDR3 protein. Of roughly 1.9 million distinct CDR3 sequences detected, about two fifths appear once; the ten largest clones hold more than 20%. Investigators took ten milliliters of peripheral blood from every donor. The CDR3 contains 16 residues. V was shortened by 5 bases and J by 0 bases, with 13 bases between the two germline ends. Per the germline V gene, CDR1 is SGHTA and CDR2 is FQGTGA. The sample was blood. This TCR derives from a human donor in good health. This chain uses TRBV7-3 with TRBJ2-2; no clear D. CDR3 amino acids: CASSRARAANTGELFF. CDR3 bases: TGTGCCAGCAGCCGTGCTAGGGCAGCGAACACCGGGGAGCTGTTTTTT.